The sequence of this T cell receptor (beta chain) was determined in a study of blood T cell repertoires in COVID-19. Overall study context: Material from acute and convalescent COVID-19 was sourced from the United States, Italy and Spain. T cells, B-cell-depleted T cells, or PBMCs supplied cDNA or gDNA.

The CDR3 sequence is 12 residues long. The ends were cut back, 8 bases at V and 5 bases at J, with 12 bases in the middle. Germline V lookup: CDR1 MDHEN, CDR2 SYDVKM. Enrollment of patients from Seattle took place during active infection, with longitudinal follow-up. The authors' processing: Amplification of reference gene primers was used by the study to estimate nucleated cell counts. Assay used: immunoSEQ multiplex PCR; TCRdb lists only in-frame clones, some missing. Clone size and the V and J calls come from that table; the DNA yielded D and trimming. Among roughly 380,000 clones listed, about nine tenths were seen once.

Sample: peripheral blood. The clonotype was recovered from a woman aged 40-49 years with COVID-19, enrolled during active disease. V usage is TRBV28 and J usage is TRBJ1-1; D might be TRBD1 (5 bases). The CDR3 coding sequence is TGTGCCAGCGCAGGGTTGGGTACTGAAGCTTTCTTT. The encoded protein is CASAGLGTEAFF.